Sequencing of this T cell receptor (beta chain) was carried out in a study of blood T cell repertoires in COVID-19. Background on the study: The study drew acute and convalescent COVID-19 samples from the United States, Italy and Spain.

This CDR3 spans 16 amino acids. The V segment lost 1 base and the J segment 4 bases; nucleotides outside the gene matches: 4. Per germline, CDR1 SGHTA and CDR2 FQGTGA. Profiled with immunoSEQ multiplex PCR; TCRdb holds only in-frame clones, not every one. The sample gives about 26,000 clones, over 80% of which show up once; 2.5% to 3.5% is in the top ten. The sequenced sample consisted of peripheral blood. V gene TRBV7-3 combines with J gene TRBJ2-1, with TRBD1 matching 10 bases. The TCR originated in a human donor in a cohort sampled during active COVID-19. Here the CDR3 reads CASSLNGQGGYNEQFF. Written as DNA, the CDR3 is TGTGCCAGCAGCTTAAACGGACAGGGGGGGTACAATGAGCAGTTCTTC. Looking up the rest from reference TRBV7-3 and TRBJ2-1 gives the full variable domain: GAGVSQTPSNKVTEKGKYVELRCDPISGHTALYWYRQSLGQGPEFLIYFQGTGAADDSGLPNDRFFAVRPEGSVSTLKIQRTERGDSAVYLCASSLNGQGGYNEQFFGPGTRLTVL.